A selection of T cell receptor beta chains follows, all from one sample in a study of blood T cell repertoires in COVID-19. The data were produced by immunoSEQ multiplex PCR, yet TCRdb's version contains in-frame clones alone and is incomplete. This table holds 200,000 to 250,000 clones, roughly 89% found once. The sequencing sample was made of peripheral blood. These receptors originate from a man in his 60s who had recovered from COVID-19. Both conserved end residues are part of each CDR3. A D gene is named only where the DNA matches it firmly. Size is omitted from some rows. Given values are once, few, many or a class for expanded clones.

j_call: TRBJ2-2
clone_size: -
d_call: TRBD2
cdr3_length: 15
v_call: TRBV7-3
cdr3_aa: CASSFRGGANGELFF
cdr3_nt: TGTGCCAGCAGCTTCCGCGGGGGGGCCAACGGGGAGCTGTTTTTT

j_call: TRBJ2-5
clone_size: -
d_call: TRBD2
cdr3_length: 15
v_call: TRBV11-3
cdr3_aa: CASSLDGTSGETQYF
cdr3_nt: TGTGCCAGCAGCTTAGATGGGACTAGCGGAGAGACCCAGTACTTC

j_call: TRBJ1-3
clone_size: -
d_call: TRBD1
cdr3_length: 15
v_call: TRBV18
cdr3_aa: CASSGGQFSGNTIYF
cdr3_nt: TGTGCCAGCTCAGGGGGACAGTTCTCTGGAAACACCATATATTTT

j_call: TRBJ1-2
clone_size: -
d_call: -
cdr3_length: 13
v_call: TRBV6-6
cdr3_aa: CASSSTGSYGYTF
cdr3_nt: TGTGCCAGCAGCTCCACAGGGTCCTATGGCTACACCTTC

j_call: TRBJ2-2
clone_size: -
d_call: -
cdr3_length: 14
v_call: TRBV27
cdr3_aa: CASSLQGRTGELFF
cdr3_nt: TGTGCCAGCAGTTTACAGGGTAGGACCGGGGAGCTGTTTTTT

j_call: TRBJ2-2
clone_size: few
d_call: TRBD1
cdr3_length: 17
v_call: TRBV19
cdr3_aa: CASSLPRTGGGTGELFF
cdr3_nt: TGTGCCAGTAGTCTCCCTCGGACAGGGGGAGGCACCGGGGAGCTGTTTTTT

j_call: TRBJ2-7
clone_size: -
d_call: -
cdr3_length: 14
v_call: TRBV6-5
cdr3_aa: CASSPVGASYEQYF
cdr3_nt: TGTGCCAGCAGTCCAGTGGGAGCCTCCTACGAGCAGTACTTC

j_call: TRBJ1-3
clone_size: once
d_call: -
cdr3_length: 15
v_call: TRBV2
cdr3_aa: CASSETGRSGNTIYF
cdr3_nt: TGTGCCAGCAGTGAAACAGGCAGATCTGGAAACACCATATATTTT

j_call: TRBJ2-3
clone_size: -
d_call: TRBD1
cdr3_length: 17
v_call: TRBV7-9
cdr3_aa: CASSPLWTGTITDTQYF
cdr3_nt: TGTGCCAGCAGCCCCCTGTGGACAGGGACGATAACAGATACGCAGTATTTT

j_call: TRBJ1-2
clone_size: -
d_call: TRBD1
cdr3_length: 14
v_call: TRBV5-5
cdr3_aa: CASTGTAEVYGYTF
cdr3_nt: TGTGCCAGCACCGGGACAGCCGAAGTCTATGGCTACACCTTC

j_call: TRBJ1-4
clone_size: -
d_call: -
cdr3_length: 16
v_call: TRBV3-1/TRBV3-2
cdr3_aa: CASSQEWAQWNEKLFF
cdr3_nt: TGTGCCAGCAGCCAAGAGTGGGCCCAGTGGAATGAAAAACTGTTTTTT

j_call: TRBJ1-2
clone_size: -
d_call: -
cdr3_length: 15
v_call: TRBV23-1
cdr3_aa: CASIPWGVCRYGYTF
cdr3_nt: TGCGCCAGCATCCCCTGGGGGGTTTGTAGGTATGGCTACACCTTC

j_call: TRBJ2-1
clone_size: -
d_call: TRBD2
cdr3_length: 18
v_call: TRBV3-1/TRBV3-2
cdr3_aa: CASSSRVGLAGGGNEQFF
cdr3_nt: TGTGCCAGCAGCTCCAGAGTTGGACTAGCGGGAGGGGGGAATGAGCAGTTCTTC

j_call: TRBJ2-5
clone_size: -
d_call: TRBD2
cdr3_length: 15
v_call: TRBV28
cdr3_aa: CASSLSGRTGETQYF
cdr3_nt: TGTGCCAGCAGTCTTAGCGGGCGCACCGGGGAGACCCAGTACTTC

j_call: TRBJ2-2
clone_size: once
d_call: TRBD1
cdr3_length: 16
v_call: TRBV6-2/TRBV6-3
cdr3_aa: CASSQQGMRNTGELFF
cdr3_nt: TGTGCCAGCAGTCAACAGGGGATGAGGAACACCGGGGAGCTGTTTTTT

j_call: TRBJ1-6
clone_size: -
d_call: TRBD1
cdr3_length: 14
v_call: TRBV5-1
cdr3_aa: CASSPTGEMSPLHF
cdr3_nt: TGCGCCAGCAGCCCGACAGGGGAGATGTCACCCCTCCACTTT

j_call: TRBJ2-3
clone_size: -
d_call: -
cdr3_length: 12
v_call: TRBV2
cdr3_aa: CASRTVADTQYF
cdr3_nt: TGTGCCAGCAGGACAGTAGCAGATACGCAGTATTTT

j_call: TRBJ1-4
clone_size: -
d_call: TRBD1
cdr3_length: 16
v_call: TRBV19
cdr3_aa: CASSARGQGEGEKLFF
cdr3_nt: TGTGCCAGTAGCGCCCGGGGACAGGGGGAAGGTGAAAAACTGTTTTTT

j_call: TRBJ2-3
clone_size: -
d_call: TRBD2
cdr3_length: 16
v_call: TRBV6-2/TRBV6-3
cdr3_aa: CASSAGTSGRTDTQYF
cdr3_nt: TGTGCCAGCAGTGCCGGGACTAGCGGGCGCACAGATACGCAGTATTTT

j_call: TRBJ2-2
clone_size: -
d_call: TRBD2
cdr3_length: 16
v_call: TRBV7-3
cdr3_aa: CASSLIASGRTGELFF
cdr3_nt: TGTGCCAGCAGCTTAATAGCTAGCGGGAGGACCGGGGAGCTGTTTTTT

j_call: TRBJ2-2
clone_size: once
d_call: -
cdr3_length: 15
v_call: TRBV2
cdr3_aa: CASSAGTGLGGELFF
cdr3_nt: TGTGCCAGCAGTGCCGGAACAGGCCTGGGAGGGGAGCTGTTTTTT

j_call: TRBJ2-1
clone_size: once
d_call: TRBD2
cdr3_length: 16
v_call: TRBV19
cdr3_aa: CASSILSLGLADEQFF
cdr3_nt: TGTGCCAGTAGTATACTATCTCTTGGACTAGCGGATGAGCAGTTCTTC

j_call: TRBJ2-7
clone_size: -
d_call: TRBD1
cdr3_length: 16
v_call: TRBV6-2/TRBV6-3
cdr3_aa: CASSLGAWTGDYEQYF
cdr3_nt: TGTGCCAGCAGTTTAGGAGCTTGGACAGGGGATTACGAGCAGTACTTC

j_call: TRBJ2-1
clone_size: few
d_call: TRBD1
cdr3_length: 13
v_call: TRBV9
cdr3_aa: CASSVGQVNEQFF
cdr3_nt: TGTGCCAGCAGCGTCGGACAGGTAAATGAGCAGTTCTTC

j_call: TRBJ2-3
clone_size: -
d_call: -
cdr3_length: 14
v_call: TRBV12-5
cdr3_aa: CASGSSDSADTQYF
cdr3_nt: TGTGCTAGTGGTTCCTCGGACTCCGCAGATACGCAGTATTTT

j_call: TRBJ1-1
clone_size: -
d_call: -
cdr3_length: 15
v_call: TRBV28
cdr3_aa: CASSPSGGGYTEAFF
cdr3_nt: TGTGCCAGCAGCCCCTCGGGAGGTGGGTACACTGAAGCTTTCTTT

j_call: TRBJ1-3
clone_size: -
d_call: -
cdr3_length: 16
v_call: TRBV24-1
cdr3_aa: CATSDRRESSGNTIYF
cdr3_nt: TGTGCCACCAGTGATAGAAGGGAGAGCTCTGGAAACACCATATATTTT

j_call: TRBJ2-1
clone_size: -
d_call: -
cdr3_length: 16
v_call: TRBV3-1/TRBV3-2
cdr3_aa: CASKGGWGLSYNEQFF
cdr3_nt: TGTGCCAGCAAAGGCGGCTGGGGGCTCTCCTACAATGAGCAGTTCTTC

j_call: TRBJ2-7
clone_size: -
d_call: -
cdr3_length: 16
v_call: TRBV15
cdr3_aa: CATSRDRGFNSYEQYF
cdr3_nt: TGTGCCACCAGCAGAGATCGGGGTTTTAATTCCTACGAGCAGTACTTC

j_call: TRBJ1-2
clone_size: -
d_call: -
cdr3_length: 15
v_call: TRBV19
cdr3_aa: CASTSPLTGYGGYTF
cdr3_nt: TGTGCCAGTACCTCCCCCCTTACAGGGTACGGTGGCTACACCTTC

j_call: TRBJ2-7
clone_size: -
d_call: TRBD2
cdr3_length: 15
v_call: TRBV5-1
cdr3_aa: CASSLAPSGGGEQYF
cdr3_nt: TGCGCCAGCAGCTTGGCCCCTAGCGGGGGTGGCGAGCAGTACTTC

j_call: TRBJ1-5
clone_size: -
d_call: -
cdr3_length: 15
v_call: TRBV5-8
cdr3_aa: CASRKTTGGNQPQHF
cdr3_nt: TGTGCCAGCAGAAAGACAACAGGCGGCAATCAGCCCCAGCATTTT

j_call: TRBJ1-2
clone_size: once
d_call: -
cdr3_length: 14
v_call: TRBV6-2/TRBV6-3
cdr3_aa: CASSQTGTNYGYTF
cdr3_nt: TGTGCCAGCAGTCAAACAGGGACGAACTATGGCTACACCTTC

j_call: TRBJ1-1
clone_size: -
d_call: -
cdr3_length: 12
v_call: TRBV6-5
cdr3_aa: CASSPRTEEAFF
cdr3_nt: TGTGCCAGCAGTCCCAGGACAGAGGAAGCTTTCTTT

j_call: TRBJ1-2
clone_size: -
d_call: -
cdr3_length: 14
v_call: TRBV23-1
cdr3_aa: CASSQSQGYYGYTF
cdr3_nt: TGCGCCAGCAGTCAATCCCAGGGCTACTATGGCTACACCTTC

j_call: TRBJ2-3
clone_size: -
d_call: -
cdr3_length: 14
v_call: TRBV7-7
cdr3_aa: CASSHTGSTDTQYF
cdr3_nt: TGTGCTAGCAGCCATACAGGGTCCACAGATACGCAGTATTTT

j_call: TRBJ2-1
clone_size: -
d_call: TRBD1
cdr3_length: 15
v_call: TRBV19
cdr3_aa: CASSRPGQGRDEQFF
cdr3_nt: TGTGCCAGTAGTAGACCGGGACAGGGGCGGGATGAGCAGTTCTTC

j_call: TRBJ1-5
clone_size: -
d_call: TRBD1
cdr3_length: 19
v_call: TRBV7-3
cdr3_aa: CAQHVGQQLMDRLGQPQHF
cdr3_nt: TGTGCCCAACACGTAGGCCAGCAGCTTATGGACAGGTTGGGTCAGCCCCAGCATTTT

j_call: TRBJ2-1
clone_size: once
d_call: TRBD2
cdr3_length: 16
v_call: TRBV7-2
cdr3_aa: CASSFGKGTTNNEQFF
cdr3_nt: TGTGCCAGCAGCTTTGGAAAGGGGACTACAAACAATGAGCAGTTCTTC

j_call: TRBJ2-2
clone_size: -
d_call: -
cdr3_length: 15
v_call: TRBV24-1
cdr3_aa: CATSDRNRDTGELFF
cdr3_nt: TGTGCCACCAGTGATCGCAACAGGGACACCGGGGAGCTGTTTTTT

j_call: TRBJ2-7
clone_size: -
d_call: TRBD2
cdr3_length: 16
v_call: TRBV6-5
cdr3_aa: CASSSISGGSTYEQYF
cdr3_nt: TGTGCCAGCAGTTCGATTAGCGGGGGCTCAACCTACGAGCAGTACTTC

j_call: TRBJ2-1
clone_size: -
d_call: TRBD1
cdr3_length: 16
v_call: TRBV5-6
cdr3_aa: CASSVQQGNAYNEQFF
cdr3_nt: TGTGCCAGCAGCGTTCAACAGGGGAACGCCTACAATGAGCAGTTCTTC

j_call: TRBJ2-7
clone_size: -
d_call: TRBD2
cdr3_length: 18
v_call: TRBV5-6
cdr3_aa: CASSLVRTAGVSSYEQYF
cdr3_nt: TGTGCCAGCAGCTTGGTAAGGACTGCGGGGGTGAGCTCCTACGAGCAGTACTTC

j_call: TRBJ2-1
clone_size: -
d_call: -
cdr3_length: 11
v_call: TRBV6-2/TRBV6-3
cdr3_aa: CASSQRDEQFF
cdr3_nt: TGTGCCAGCAGTCAGAGGGATGAGCAGTTCTTC

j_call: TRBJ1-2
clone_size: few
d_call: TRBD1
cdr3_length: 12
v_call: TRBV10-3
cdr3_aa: CAISQGNYGYTF
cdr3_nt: TGTGCCATTTCACAGGGGAACTATGGCTACACCTTC

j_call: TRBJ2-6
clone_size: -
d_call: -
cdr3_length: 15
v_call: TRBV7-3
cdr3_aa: CASSATGSGANVLTF
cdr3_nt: TGTGCCAGCAGCGCGACAGGTTCTGGGGCCAACGTCCTGACTTTC

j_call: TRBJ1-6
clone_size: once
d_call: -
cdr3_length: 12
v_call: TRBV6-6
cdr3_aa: CASWAGSSPLHF
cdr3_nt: TGTGCCAGCTGGGCAGGCAGTTCACCCCTCCACTTT

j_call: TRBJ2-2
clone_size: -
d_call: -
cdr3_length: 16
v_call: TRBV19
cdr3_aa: CASSRRGTVDTGELFF
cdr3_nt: TGTGCCAGTAGTAGACGCGGGACGGTTGACACCGGGGAGCTGTTTTTT

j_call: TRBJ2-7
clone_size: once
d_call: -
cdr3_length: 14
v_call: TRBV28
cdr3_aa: CASSLSSVAYEQYF
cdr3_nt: TGTGCCAGCAGTTTAAGTTCAGTTGCCTACGAGCAGTACTTC

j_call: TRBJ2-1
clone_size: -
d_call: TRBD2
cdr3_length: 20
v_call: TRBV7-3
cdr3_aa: CASSSRPRLAGGSGYNEQFF
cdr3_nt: TGTGCCAGCAGCTCAAGACCGAGACTAGCGGGAGGCTCTGGCTACAATGAGCAGTTCTTC

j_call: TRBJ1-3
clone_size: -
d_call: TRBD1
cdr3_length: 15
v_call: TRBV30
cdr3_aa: CAWRAGTGPGNTIYF
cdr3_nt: TGTGCCTGGAGGGCCGGGACAGGACCCGGAAACACCATATATTTT

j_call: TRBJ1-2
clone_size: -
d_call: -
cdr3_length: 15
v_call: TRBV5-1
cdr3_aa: CASSLVAGASYGYTF
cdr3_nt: TGCGCCAGCAGCTTGGTGGCGGGGGCCAGCTATGGCTACACCTTC

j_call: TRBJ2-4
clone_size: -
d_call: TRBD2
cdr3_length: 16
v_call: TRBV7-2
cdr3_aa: CASSLGLAGAGNIQYF
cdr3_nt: TGTGCCAGCAGCTTAGGACTAGCGGGAGCGGGAAACATTCAGTACTTC

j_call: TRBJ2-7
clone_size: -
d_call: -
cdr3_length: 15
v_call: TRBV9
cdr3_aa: CASSVAGRESYEQYF
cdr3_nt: TGTGCCAGCAGCGTAGCGGGAAGGGAGTCCTACGAGCAGTACTTC

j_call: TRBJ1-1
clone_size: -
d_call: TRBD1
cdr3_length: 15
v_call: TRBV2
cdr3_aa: CASSIGGILYTEAFF
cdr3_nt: TGTGCCAGCAGTATAGGGGGCATTTTGTACACTGAAGCTTTCTTT